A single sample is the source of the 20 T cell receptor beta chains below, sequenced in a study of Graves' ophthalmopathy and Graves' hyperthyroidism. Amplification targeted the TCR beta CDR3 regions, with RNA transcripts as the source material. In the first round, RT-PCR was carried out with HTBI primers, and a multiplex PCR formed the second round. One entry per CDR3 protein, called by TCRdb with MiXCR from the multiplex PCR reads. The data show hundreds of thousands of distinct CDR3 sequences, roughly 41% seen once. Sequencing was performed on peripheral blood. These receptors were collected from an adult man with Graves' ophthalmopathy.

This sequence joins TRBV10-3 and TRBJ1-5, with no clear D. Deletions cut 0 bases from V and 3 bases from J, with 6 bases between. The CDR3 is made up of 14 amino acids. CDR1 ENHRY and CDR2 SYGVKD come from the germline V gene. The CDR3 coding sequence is TGTGCCATCAGTGAGTCAAGGGTCAATCAGCCCCAGCATTTT. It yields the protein CAISESRVNQPQHF.

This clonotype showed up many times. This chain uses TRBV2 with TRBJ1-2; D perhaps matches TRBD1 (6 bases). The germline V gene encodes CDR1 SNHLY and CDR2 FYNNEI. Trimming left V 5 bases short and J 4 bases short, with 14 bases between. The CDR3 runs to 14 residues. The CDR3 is CASSWEGGIYGYTF. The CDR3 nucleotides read TGTGCCAGCAGTTGGGAGGGGGGGATCTATGGCTACACCTTC.

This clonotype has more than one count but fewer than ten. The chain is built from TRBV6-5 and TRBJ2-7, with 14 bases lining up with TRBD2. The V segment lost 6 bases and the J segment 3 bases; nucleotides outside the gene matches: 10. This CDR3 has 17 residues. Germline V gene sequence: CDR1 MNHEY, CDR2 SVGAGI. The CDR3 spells CASSRGTSGRPIYEQYF. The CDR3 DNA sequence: TGTGCCAGCAGCCGCGGGACTAGCGGGAGACCAATCTACGAGCAGTACTTC.

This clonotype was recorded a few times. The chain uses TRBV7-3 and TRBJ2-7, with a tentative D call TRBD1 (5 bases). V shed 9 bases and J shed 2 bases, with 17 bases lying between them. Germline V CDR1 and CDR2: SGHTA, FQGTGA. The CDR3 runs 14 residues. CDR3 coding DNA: TGTGCCAGTAAACCGGGCGAAGGGGCCTACGAGCAGTACTTC. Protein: CASKPGEGAYEQYF. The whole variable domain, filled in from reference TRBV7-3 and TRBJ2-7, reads GAGVSQTPSNKVTEKGKYVELRCDPISGHTALYWYRQSLGQGPEFLIYFQGTGAADDSGLPNDRFFAVRPEGSVSTLKIQRTERGDSAVYLCASKPGEGAYEQYFGPGTRLTVT.

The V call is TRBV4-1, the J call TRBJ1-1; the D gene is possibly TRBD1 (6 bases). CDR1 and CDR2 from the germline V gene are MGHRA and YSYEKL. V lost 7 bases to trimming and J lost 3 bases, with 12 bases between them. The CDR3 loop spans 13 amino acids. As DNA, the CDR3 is TGCGCCAGCACATATAAGGGGGACACTGAAGCTTTCTTT. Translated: CASTYKGDTEAFF.

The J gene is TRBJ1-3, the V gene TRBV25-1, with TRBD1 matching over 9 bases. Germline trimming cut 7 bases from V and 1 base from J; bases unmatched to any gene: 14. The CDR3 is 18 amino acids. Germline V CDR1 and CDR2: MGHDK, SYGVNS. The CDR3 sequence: CASTLEAGTGTSGNTIYF. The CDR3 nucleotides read TGTGCCAGCACCCTGGAGGCGGGGACAGGGACTTCTGGAAACACCATATATTTT.

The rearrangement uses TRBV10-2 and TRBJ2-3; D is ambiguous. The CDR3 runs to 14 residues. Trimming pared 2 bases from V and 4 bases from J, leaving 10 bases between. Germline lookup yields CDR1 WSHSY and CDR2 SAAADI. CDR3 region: CASSEILRADTQYF. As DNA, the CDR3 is TGCGCCAGCAGTGAGATATTAAGGGCAGATACGCAGTATTTT.

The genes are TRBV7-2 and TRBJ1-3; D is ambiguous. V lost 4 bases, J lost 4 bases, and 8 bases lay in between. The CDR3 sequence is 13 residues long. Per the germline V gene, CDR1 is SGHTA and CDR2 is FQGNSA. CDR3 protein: CASSSLRGNTIYF. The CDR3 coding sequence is TGTGCCAGCAGCTCCCTCCGGGGAAACACCATATATTTT.

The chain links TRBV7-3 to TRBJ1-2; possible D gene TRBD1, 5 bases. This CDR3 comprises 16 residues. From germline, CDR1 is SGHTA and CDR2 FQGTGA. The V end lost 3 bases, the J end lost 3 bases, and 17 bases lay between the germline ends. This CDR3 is CASSLSGTENYYGYTF. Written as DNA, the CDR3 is TGTGCCAGCAGCTTGAGCGGGACCGAGAATTACTATGGCTACACCTTC.

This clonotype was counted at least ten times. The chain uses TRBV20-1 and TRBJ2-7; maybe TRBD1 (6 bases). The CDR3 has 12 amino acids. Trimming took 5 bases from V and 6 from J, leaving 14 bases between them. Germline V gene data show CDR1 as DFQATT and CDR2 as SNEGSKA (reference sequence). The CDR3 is CSADRRRGEQYF. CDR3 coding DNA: TGCAGTGCTGACAGGAGAAGAGGCGAGCAGTACTTC.

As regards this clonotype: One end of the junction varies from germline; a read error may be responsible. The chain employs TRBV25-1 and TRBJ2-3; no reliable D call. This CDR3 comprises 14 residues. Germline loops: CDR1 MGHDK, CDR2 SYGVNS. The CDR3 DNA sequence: TGTGCCAGTAGTGTGGGTCCCAGCACAGATACGCAGTATTTT. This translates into CASSVGPSTDTQYF.

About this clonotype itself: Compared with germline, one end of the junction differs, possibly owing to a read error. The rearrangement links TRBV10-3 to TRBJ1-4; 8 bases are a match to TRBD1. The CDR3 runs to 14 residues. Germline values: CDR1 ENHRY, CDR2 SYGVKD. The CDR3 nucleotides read TGTGCCAGCAGTGGCTCAGGGGGCTACGAAAAACTGTTTTTT. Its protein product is CASSGSGGYEKLFF.

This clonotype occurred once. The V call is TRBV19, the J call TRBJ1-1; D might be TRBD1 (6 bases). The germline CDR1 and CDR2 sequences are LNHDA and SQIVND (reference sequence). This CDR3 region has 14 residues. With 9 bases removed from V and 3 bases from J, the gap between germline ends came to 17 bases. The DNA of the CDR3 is TGTGCCAGCACCCTCGGGGGGCCGGACACTGAAGCTTTCTTT. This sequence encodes CASTLGGPDTEAFF.

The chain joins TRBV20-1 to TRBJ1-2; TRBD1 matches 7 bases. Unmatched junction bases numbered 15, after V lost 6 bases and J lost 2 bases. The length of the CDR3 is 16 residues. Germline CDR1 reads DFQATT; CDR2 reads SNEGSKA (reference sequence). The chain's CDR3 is CSAKGTDNFFNYGYTF. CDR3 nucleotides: TGCAGTGCCAAAGGGACAGATAATTTCTTCAACTATGGCTACACCTTC.

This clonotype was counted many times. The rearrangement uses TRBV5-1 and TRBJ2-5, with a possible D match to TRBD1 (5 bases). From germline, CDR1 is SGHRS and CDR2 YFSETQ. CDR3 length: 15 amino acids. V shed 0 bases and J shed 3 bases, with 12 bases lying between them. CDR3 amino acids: CASSLASIGEETQYF. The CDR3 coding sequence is TGCGCCAGCAGCTTGGCCTCAATAGGGGAAGAGACCCAGTACTTC.

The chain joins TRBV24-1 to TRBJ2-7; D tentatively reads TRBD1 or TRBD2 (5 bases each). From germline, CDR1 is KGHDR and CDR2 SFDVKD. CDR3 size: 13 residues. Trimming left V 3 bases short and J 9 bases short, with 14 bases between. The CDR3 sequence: CATSDGTRSGQYF. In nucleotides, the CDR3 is TGTGCCACCAGTGATGGGACGAGGAGCGGGCAGTACTTC.

CDR3 residues: CATIFGGQEGYTF. CDR3 nucleotide sequence: TGTGCCACCATCTTTGGGGGGCAGGAAGGCTACACCTTC. The V gene is TRBV12-3 or TRBV12-4, the J gene TRBJ1-2; possibly TRBD1 for D (6 bases). V shed 10 bases and J shed 8 bases, with 20 bases lying between them. This CDR3 is 13 amino acids long.

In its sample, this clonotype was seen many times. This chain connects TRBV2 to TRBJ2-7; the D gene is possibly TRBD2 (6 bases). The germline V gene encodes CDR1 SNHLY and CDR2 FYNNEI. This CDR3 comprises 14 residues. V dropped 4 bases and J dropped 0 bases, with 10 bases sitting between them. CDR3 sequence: CASSGTSSSYEQYF. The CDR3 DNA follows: TGTGCCAGCAGTGGAACTAGCAGCTCCTACGAGCAGTACTTC.

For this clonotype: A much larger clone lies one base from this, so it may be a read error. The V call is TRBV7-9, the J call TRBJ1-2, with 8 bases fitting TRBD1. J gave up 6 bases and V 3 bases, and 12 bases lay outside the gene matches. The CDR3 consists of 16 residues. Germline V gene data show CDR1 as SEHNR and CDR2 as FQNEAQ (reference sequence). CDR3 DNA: TGTGCCAGCAGCTTGTGGGACAGGATCGGAACGGATGGCTACACCTTC. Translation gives CASSLWDRIGTDGYTF.

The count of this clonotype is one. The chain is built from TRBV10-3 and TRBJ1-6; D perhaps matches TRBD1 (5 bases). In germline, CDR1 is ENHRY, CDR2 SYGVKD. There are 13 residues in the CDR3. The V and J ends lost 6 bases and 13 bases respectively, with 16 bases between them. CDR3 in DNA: TGTGCCATCAGGGAGGGGAGGGACGCTCCCCTCCACTTT. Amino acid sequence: CAIREGRDAPLHF.